Included here is one T cell receptor beta chain sequence, with context. Its antigen is unknown. This sample is drawn from a study of cytomegalovirus exposure and HLA in healthy donors. Study summary: Samples from HLA-typed donors yielded about 80 million unique TCRs in an early data release.

Trimming cost V 4 bases and J 9 bases; bases outside gene matches: 6. The CDR3 sequence is 14 residues long. Per germline, CDR1 MDHEN and CDR2 SYDVKM. Study-wide results and limits: In a later analysis, compared with equally common non-associated chains, HLA-associated beta chains were more expanded. Indistinguishable V segments, including TRBV6-2 and TRBV6-3, were excluded. A later analysis found TCR association rates differed by HLA locus, highest for DRB1 and lowest for HLA-C.

Researchers ran the PCR with 60 Vbeta and 13 Jbeta primers. The repertoire was sequenced with immunoSEQ multiplex PCR; TCRdb's copy has only in-frame clones and lacks some. Of tens of thousands of clones listed, over 70% are singletons. The rearrangement links TRBV28 to TRBJ1-6; 7 bases agree with TRBD1. Material for sequencing was PBMCs. The TCR sequence derives from a man in his forties in good health and CMV-seronegative. In nucleotides, the CDR3 is TGTGCCAGCAGTTCAACAGGGGTGGGTTCACCCCTCCACTTT. This sequence encodes CASSSTGVGSPLHF.